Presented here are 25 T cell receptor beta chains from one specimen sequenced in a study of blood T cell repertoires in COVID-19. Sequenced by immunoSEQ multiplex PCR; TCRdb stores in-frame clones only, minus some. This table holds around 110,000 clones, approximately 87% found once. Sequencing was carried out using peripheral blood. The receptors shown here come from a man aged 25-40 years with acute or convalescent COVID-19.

Written as DNA, the CDR3 is TGTGCCAGCAGCAAAGGGCTGAGGGTTTGGGAACCGCTCCACTTT. The encoded protein is CASSKGLRVWEPLHF. The chain uses TRBV21-1 and TRBJ1-6. TRBV21-1 is annotated as a pseudogene. The CDR3 covers 15 residues.

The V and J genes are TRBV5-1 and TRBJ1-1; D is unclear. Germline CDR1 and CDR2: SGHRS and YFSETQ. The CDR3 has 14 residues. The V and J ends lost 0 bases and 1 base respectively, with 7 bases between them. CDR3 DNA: TGCGCCAGCAGCTTGGTAGACAAGAACACTGAAGCTTTCTTT. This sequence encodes CASSLVDKNTEAFF.

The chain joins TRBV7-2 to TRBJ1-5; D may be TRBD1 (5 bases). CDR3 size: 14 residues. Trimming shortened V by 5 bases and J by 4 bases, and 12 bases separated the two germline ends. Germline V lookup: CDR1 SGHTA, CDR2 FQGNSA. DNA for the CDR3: TGTGCCAGCAGCGACCGCGGGGGAAATCAGCCCCAGCATTTT. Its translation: CASSDRGGNQPQHF.

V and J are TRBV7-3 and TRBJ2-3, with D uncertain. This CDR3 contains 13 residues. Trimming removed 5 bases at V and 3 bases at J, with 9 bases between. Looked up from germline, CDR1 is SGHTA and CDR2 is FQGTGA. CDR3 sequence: CASSPSPTDTQYF. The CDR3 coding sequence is TGTGCCAGCAGCCCCTCCCCGACAGATACGCAGTATTTT. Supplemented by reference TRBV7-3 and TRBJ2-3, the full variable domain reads GAGVSQTPSNKVTEKGKYVELRCDPISGHTALYWYRQSLGQGPEFLIYFQGTGAADDSGLPNDRFFAVRPEGSVSTLKIQRTERGDSAVYLCASSPSPTDTQYFGPGTRLTVL.

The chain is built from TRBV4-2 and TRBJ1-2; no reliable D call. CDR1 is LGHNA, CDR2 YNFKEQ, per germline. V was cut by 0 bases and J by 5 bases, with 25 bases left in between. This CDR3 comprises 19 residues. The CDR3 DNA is TGTGCCAGCAGCCAAGATCGAGCGAGGGTAGATGGCAGCCCATATGGCTACACCTTC. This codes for CASSQDRARVDGSPYGYTF.

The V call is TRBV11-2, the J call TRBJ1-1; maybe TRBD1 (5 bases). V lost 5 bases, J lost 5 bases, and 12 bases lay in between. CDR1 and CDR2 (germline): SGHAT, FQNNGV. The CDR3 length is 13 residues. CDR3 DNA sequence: TGTGCCAGCAGCGGCAGGGTTCGGACTGAAGCTTTCTTT. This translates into CASSGRVRTEAFF.

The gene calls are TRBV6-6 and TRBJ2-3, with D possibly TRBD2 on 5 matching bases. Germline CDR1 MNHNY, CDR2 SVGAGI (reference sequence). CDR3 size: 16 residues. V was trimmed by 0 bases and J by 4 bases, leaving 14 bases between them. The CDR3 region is CASSYSFEGAADTQYF. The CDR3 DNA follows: TGTGCCAGCAGTTACTCGTTTGAGGGAGCGGCAGATACGCAGTATTTT.

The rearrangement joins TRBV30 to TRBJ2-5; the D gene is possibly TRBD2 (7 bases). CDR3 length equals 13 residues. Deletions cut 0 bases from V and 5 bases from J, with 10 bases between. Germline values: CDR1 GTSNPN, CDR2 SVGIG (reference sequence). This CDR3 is CAWSVRGAETQYF. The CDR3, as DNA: TGTGCCTGGAGTGTACGGGGGGCGGAGACCCAGTACTTC.

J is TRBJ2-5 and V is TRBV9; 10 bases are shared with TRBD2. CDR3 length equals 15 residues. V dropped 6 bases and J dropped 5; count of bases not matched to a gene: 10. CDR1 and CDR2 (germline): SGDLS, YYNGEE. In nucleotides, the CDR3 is TGTGCCAGCACCTGGACTAGCGGCCAGGGGGAGACCCAGTACTTC. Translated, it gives CASTWTSGQGETQYF.

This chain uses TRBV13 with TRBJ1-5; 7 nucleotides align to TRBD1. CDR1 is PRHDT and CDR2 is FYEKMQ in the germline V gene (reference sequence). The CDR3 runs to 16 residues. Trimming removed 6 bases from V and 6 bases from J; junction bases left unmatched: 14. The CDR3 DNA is TGTGCCAGCAGTCTAACAGTAGGGGGCGAAGGTCAGCCCCAGCATTTT. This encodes CASSLTVGGEGQPQHF.

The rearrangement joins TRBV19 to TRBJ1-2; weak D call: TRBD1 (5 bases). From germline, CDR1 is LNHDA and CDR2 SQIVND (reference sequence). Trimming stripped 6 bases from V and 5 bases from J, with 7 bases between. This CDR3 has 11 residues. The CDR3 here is CASSDRYGYTF. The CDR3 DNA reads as TGTGCCAGTAGCGACAGATATGGCTACACCTTC.

The CDR3 reads CASSWTSADTQYF. The CDR3 region has the DNA TGTGCCAGCAGCTGGACTAGCGCAGATACGCAGTATTTT. The V call is TRBV7-9, the J call TRBJ2-3; 9 bases line up with TRBD2. The germline V gene has CDR1 SEHNR and CDR2 FQNEAQ (reference sequence). The ends lost 4 bases at V and 4 bases at J; junction bases unmatched: 0. The CDR3 contains 13 residues. Together with reference TRBV7-9 and TRBJ2-3, the CDR3 gives the full variable domain: DTGVSQNPRHKITKRGQNVTFRCDPISEHNRLYWYRQTLGQGPEFLTYFQNEAQLEKSRLLSDRFSAERPKGSFSTLEIQRTEQGDSAMYLCASSWTSADTQYFGPGTRLTVL.

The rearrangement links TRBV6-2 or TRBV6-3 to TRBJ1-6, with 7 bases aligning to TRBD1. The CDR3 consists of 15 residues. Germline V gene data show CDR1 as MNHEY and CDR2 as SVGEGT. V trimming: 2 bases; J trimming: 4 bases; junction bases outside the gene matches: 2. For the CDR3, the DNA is TGTGCCAGCAGTTACCCGGACAGGTATAATTCACCCCTCCACTTT. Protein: CASSYPDRYNSPLHF.

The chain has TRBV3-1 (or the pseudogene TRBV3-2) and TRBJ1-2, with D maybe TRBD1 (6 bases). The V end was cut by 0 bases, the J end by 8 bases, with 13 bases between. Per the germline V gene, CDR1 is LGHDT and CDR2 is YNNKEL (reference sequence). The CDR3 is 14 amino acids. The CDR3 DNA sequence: TGTGCCAGCAGCCAAGATCTGGGGGCGCGGGGCTACACCTTC. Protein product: CASSQDLGARGYTF.

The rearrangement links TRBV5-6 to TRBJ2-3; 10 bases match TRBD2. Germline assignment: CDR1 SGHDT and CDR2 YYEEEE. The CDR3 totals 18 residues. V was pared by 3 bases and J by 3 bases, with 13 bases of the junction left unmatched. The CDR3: CASSSTSGGLAKTDTQYF. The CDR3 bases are TGTGCCAGCAGCTCCACAAGTGGGGGACTAGCGAAAACAGATACGCAGTATTTT.

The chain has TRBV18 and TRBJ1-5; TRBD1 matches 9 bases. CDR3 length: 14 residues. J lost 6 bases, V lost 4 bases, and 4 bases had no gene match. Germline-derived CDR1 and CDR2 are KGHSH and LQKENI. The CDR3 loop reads CASSLGQGSQPQHF. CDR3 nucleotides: TGTGCCAGCTCACTGGGACAGGGCAGTCAGCCCCAGCATTTT.

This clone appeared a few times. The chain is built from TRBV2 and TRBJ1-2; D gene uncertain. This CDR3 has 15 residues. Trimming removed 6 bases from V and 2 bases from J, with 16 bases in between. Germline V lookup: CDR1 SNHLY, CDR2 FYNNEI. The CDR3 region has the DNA TGTGCCAGCAGCGCCGGAATGTTGGGCAACTATGGCTACACCTTC. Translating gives CASSAGMLGNYGYTF. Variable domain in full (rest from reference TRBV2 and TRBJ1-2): EPEVTQTPSHQVTQMGQEVILRCVPISNHLYFYWYRQILGQKVEFLVSFYNNEISEKSEIFDDQFSVERPDGSNFTLKIRSTKLEDSAMYFCASSAGMLGNYGYTFGSGTRLTVV.

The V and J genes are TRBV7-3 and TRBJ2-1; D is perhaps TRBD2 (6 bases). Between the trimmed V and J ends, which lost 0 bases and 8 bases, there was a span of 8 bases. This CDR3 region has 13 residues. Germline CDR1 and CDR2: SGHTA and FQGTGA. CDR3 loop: CASSLTWRDEQFF. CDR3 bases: TGTGCCAGCAGCTTAACTTGGAGGGATGAGCAGTTCTTC.

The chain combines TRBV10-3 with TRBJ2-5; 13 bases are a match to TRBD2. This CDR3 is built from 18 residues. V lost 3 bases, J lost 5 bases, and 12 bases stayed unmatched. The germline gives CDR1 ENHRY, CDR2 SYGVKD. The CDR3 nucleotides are TGTGCCATCAGTGAATCTGGACTAGCGGGAGACGTGGGTGAGACCCAGTACTTC. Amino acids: CAISESGLAGDVGETQYF.

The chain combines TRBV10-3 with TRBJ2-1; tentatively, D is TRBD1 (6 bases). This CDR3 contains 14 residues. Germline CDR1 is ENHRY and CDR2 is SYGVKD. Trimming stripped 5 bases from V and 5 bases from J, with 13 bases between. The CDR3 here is CAISSGQLDNEQFF. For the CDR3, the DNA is TGTGCCATCAGTAGCGGACAGCTCGACAATGAGCAGTTCTTC.

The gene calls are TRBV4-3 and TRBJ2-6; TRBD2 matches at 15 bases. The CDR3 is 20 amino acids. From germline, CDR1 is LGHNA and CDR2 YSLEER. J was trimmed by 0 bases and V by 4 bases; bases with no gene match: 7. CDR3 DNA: TGCGCCAGCAGCCCAGGACTAGCGGGGGGGCCTCTCTCTGGGGCCAACGTCCTGACTTTC. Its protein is CASSPGLAGGPLSGANVLTF.

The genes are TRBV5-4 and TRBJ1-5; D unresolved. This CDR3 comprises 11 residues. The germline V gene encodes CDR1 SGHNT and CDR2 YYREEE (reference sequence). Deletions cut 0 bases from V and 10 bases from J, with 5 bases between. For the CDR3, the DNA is TGTGCCAGCAGCTTGGACGGTCCCCAGCATTTT. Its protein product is CASSLDGPQHF.

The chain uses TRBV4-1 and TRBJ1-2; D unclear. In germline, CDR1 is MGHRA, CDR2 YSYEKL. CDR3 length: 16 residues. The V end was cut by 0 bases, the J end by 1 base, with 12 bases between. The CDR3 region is CASSQDRGYGNYGYTF. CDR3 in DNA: TGCGCCAGCAGCCAAGATCGAGGGTATGGTAACTATGGCTACACCTTC.

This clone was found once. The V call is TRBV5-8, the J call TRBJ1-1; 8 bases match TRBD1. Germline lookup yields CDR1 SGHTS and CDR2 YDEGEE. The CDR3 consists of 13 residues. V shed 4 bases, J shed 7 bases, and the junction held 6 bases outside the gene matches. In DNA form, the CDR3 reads TGTGCCAGCAGCCCCGGGACAGGATTTGAAGCTTTCTTT. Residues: CASSPGTGFEAFF.

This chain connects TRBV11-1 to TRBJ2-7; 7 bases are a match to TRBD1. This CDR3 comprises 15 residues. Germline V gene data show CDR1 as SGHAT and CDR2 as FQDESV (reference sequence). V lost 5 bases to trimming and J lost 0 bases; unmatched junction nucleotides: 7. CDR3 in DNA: TGTGCCAGCAGCGTGGGACAGTCGAGCTCCTACGAGCAGTACGTC. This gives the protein CASSVGQSSSYEQYV.